One sample yielded the 13 T cell receptor beta chains listed below, sequenced in a study of cytotoxic CD8 clonotypes in ibrutinib-treated CLL (TCRdb year 2021). The method behind the library was the immunoSEQ multiplex PCR assay. TCRdb retrieved this table from immuneACCESS and kept in-frame rearrangements only. Not all clones are present; in checked studies, unresolved V genes account for under half, and no reason is known for the remainder. For this sample the table gives more than 12,000 clones, of which approximately 60% were detected only once. Clones ranked in the top ten supply roughly 12% of the sample. Source: PBMCs, taken before ibrutinib treatment. Receptors originate from a human donor with chronic lymphocytic leukemia.

The CDR3 DNA reads as TGTGCCAGCATGGACAGGGTGACAATGCGAGCTTTCTTT. This sequence encodes CASMDRVTMRAFF. The chain combines TRBV6-5 with TRBJ1-1; TRBD1 aligns across 8 bases. V trimming: 7 bases; J trimming: 10 bases; junction bases outside the gene matches: 11. The CDR3 spans 13 residues. The germline V gene encodes CDR1 MNHEY and CDR2 SVGAGI.

This clone has a handful of counts. The rearrangement links TRBV7-9 to TRBJ2-3, with no clear D. Trimming pared 7 bases from V and 2 bases from J, leaving 7 bases between. The CDR3 runs to 12 residues. The germline V gene encodes CDR1 SEHNR and CDR2 FQNEAQ (reference sequence). This CDR3 is CASIMTTDTQYF. The CDR3 coding sequence is TGTGCCAGCATCATGACCACAGATACGCAGTATTTT.

This sequence joins TRBV27 and TRBJ1-4; no clear D gene. Germline V gene data show CDR1 as MNHEY and CDR2 as SMNVEV (reference sequence). Trimming cost V 3 bases and J 3 bases, with 5 bases left between them. The CDR3 has 13 amino acids. The CDR3 coding sequence is TGTGCCAGCAGTTTGTATCCTAATGAAAAACTGTTTTTT. This translates into CASSLYPNEKLFF. Filled out from reference TRBV27 and TRBJ1-4, the complete variable domain reads EAQVTQNPRYLITVTGKKLTVTCSQNMNHEYMSWYRQDPGLGLRQIYYSMNVEVTDKGDVPEGYKVSRKEKRNFPLILESPSPNQTSLYFCASSLYPNEKLFFGSGTQLSVL.

This chain connects TRBV15 to TRBJ2-3; D remains unclear. The germline CDR1 and CDR2 sequences are LNHNV and YYDKDF (reference sequence). CDR3 size: 12 residues. V lost 1 base and J 6 bases, leaving 5 bases between the germline ends. CDR3 residues: CATSRAADTQYF. In DNA, the CDR3 is TGTGCCACCAGCAGAGCAGCCGATACGCAGTATTTT.

The chain uses TRBV6-5 and TRBJ1-2; perhaps TRBD1 as D (6 bases). This CDR3 is built from 11 residues. Germline V gene sequence: CDR1 MNHEY, CDR2 SVGAGI. Trimming pared 6 bases from V and 8 bases from J, leaving 10 bases between. CDR3 nucleotide sequence: TGTGCCAGCAGGGGGGGCGCCGGCTACACCTTC. It translates to CASRGGAGYTF.

V and J are TRBV25-1 and TRBJ1-1; possibly TRBD1 for D (5 bases). The CDR3 loop spans 11 amino acids. Deletions cut 7 bases from V and 8 bases from J, with 11 bases between. The germline CDR1 and CDR2 sequences are MGHDK and SYGVNS. DNA of the CDR3: TGTGCCAGCATGCTGGGGGTAGAAGCTTTCTTT. It encodes CASMLGVEAFF.

This clone was picked up a small number of times. The CDR3 nucleotides read TGCAGCGTTGGGACAGCCGGGACAGGGGTTGGCTACACCTTC. This sequence encodes CSVGTAGTGVGYTF. The chain carries TRBV29-1 and TRBJ1-2; TRBD1 aligns across 10 bases. The V segment lost 4 bases and the J segment 7 bases; nucleotides outside the gene matches: 9. The CDR3 is 14 amino acids. Germline CDR1 SQVTM, CDR2 ANQGSEA.

V is TRBV28 and J is TRBJ2-3; the match to TRBD1 covers 7 bases. CDR1 and CDR2 (germline): MDHEN, SYDVKM. The CDR3 loop spans 15 amino acids. J was trimmed by 0 bases and V by 7 bases; bases with no gene match: 7. CDR3 region: CASTGPTGSTDTQYF. CDR3 bases: TGTGCCAGCACGGGCCCGACAGGGAGCACAGATACGCAGTATTTT.

The J gene is TRBJ1-1, the V gene TRBV6-5, with D possibly TRBD1 on 5 matching bases. Trimming stripped 6 bases from V and 6 bases from J, with 17 bases between. The CDR3 length is 14 residues. CDR1 is MNHEY, CDR2 SVGAGI, per germline. Here the CDR3 reads CASRKAQGGAEAFF. The DNA of the CDR3 is TGTGCCAGCAGAAAAGCGCAGGGAGGGGCTGAAGCTTTCTTT.

V is TRBV7-2 and J is TRBJ1-4; 7 bases line up with TRBD1. CDR1 is SGHTA, CDR2 FQGNSA, per germline. The J segment lost 7 bases and the V segment lost 1 base, leaving 9 bases of the junction unmatched. The CDR3 length is 16 residues. CDR3 in DNA: TGTGCCAGCAGCTTAGTAGGGGGCCCAAGGGGTGAAAAACTGTTTTTT. It translates to CASSLVGGPRGEKLFF. Looking up the rest from reference TRBV7-2 and TRBJ1-4 gives the full variable domain: GAGVSQSPSNKVTEKGKDVELRCDPISGHTALYWYRQSLGQGLEFLIYFQGNSAPDKSGLPSDRFSAERTGGSVSTLTIQRTQQEDSAVYLCASSLVGGPRGEKLFFGSGTQLSVL.

The chain links TRBV5-6 to TRBJ2-7; possibly TRBD1 for D (6 bases). This CDR3 has 15 residues. The germline CDR1 and CDR2 sequences are SGHDT and YYEEEE. Trimming left V 5 bases short and J 0 bases short, with 15 bases between. CDR3 sequence reads: CASRSTGYSSYEQYF. As DNA, the CDR3 is TGTGCCAGCAGGTCTACAGGGTACTCCTCCTACGAGCAGTACTTC. Looking up the rest from reference TRBV5-6 and TRBJ2-7 gives the full variable domain: DAGVTQSPTHLIKTRGQQVTLRCSPKSGHDTVSWYQQALGQGPQFIFQYYEEEERQRGNFPDRFSGHQFPNYSSELNVNALLLGDSALYLCASRSTGYSSYEQYFGPGTRLTVT.

The chain joins TRBV7-8 to TRBJ2-7; tentatively, D is TRBD2 (5 bases). Germline CDR1 SGHVS, CDR2 FQNEAQ. The CDR3 runs 16 residues. Trimming left V 5 bases short and J 0 bases short, with 17 bases between. The CDR3 sequence is CASSDIKRRHSYEQYF. The DNA of the CDR3 is TGTGCCAGCAGCGATATAAAGCGGAGGCACTCCTACGAGCAGTACTTC. The full variable domain, with the rest looked up from reference TRBV7-8 and TRBJ2-7, is GAGVSQSPRYKVAKRGQDVALRCDPISGHVSLFWYQQALGQGPEFLTYFQNEAQLDKSGLPSDRFFAERPEGSVSTLKIQRTQQEDSAVYLCASSDIKRRHSYEQYFGPGTRLTVT.

This clone was seen only once. This CDR3 reads CASIGAGLVGEQYF. The CDR3 DNA reads as TGTGCCAGCATCGGGGCAGGGCTCGTTGGCGAGCAGTACTTC. The V gene is TRBV28, the J gene TRBJ2-7; D is perhaps TRBD1 or TRBD2 (5 bases each). Germline V gene sequence: CDR1 MDHEN, CDR2 SYDVKM. The V end was cut by 7 bases, the J end by 6 bases, with 19 bases between. CDR3 length: 14 amino acids. Variable domain in full (rest from reference TRBV28 and TRBJ2-7): DVKVTQSSRYLVKRTGEKVFLECVQDMDHENMFWYRQDPGLGLRLIYFSYDVKMKEKGDIPEGYSVSREKKERFSLILESASTNQTSMYLCASIGAGLVGEQYFGPGTRLTVT.